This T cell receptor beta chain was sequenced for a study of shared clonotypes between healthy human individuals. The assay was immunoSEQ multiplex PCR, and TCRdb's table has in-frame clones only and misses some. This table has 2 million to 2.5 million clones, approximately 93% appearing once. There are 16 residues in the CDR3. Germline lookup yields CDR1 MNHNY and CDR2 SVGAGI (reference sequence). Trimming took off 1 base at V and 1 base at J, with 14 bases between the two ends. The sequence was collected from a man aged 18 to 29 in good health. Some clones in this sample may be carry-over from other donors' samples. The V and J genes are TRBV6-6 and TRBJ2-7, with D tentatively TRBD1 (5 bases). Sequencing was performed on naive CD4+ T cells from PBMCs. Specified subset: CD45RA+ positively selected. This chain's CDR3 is CASSYFSGINSYEQYF. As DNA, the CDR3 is TGTGCCAGCAGTTACTTTTCAGGGATCAATTCCTACGAGCAGTACTTC.